This T cell receptor beta chain comes out of a study of chronic HIV infection and antiretroviral therapy. With 3 bases removed from V and 4 bases from J, the gap between germline ends came to 12 bases. This CDR3 has 14 residues. Germline loops: CDR1 MNHEY, CDR2 SMNVEV (reference sequence). This clonotype was seen more than once but under ten times. TCRdb re-called the 5' RACE reads with MiXCR, one entry per CDR3 protein. The sample lists about 31,000 distinct CDR3 sequences, about 9.7% occurring once. This receptor was obtained from an adult who had HIV and had not received antiretroviral therapy, or was an uninfected healthy control (not recorded which). The J gene is TRBJ1-1, the V gene TRBV27, with unresolved D. Sequencing was performed on peripheral blood. The CDR3 is CASSFRTELTEAFF. CDR3 coding DNA: TGTGCCAGCAGTTTCCGAACAGAACTCACTGAAGCTTTCTTT.